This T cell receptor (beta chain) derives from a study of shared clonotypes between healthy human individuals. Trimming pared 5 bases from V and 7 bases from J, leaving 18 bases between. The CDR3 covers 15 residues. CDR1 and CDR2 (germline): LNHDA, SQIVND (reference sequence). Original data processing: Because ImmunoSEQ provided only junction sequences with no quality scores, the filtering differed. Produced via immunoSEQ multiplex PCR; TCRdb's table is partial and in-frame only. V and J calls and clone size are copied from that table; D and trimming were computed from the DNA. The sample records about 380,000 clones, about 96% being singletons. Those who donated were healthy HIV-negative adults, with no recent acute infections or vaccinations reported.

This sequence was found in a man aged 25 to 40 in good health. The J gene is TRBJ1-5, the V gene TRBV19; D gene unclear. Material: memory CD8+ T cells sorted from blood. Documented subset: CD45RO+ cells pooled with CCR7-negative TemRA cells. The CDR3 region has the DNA TGTGCCAGTAGTGGGGTTGTTGAGGGTAGACAGCCCCAGCATTTT. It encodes CASSGVVEGRQPQHF.